These 23 T cell receptor beta chains came from one sample sequenced in a study of blood T cell repertoires in COVID-19. Sequencing used immunoSEQ multiplex PCR; TCRdb keeps in-frame clones, though not all of them. Here the sample spans some 180,000 clones, around 83% being singletons. The source material was PBMCs or T cells enriched from blood (not recorded which). The receptors originated from a man aged 35 to 55 who had recovered from COVID-19.

The chain combines TRBV3-1 (or the pseudogene TRBV3-2) with TRBJ1-1; possible D gene TRBD1, 6 bases. V was trimmed by 4 bases and J by 11 bases, leaving 11 bases between them. Germline CDR1 is LGHDT and CDR2 is YNNKEL (reference sequence). CDR3 size: 11 residues. The CDR3 region is CASSLRGEAFF. CDR3 coding DNA: TGTGCCAGCAGCCTCAGGGGAGAGGCTTTCTTT.

V and J are TRBV3-1 (or the pseudogene TRBV3-2) and TRBJ1-4; TRBD1 might be the D (6 bases). This CDR3 has 15 amino acids. V was shortened by 4 bases and J by 3 bases, with 12 bases between the two germline ends. CDR1 and CDR2 from the germline V gene are LGHDT and YNNKEL (reference sequence). The CDR3 DNA reads TGTGCCAGCAGCCCGCGGGGGCAAGCTAATGAAAAACTGTTTTTT. Translated, it gives CASSPRGQANEKLFF.

This clone is a singleton in its sample. The V gene is TRBV11-2, the J gene TRBJ2-3, with TRBD2 as a possible D gene (6 bases). This CDR3 is 15 amino acids long. The germline V and J ends were trimmed by 1 base and 2 bases, with 10 bases remaining between them. CDR1 and CDR2 from the germline V gene are SGHAT and FQNNGV. CDR3 nucleotides: TGTGCCAGCAGCTTAGGCGGGACTTTCACAGATACGCAGTATTTT. It is translated as CASSLGGTFTDTQYF.

The V call is TRBV14, the J call TRBJ2-1; D gene ambiguous. Trimming took off 5 bases at V and 5 bases at J, with 25 bases between the two ends. Per germline, CDR1 SGHDN and CDR2 FVKESK. The CDR3 totals 18 residues. For the CDR3, the DNA is TGTGCCAGCAGCAGTCGCCCCTCAGGCAAGGCCGATCACAATGAGCAGTTCTTC. Translating gives CASSSRPSGKADHNEQFF.

The chain recombines TRBV28 with TRBJ1-1, with 8 bases identical to TRBD1. This CDR3 region has 14 residues. The V gene's germline CDR1 is MDHEN and CDR2 SYDVKM. V trimming: 4 bases; J trimming: 4 bases; junction bases outside the gene matches: 5. CDR3 nucleotide sequence: TGTGCCAGCAGTTCCAGGGGGCTGGCCACTGAAGCTTTCTTT. The encoded protein is CASSSRGLATEAFF. Based on the CDR3 plus reference TRBV28 and TRBJ1-1, the full variable domain is DVKVTQSSRYLVKRTGEKVFLECVQDMDHENMFWYRQDPGLGLRLIYFSYDVKMKEKGDIPEGYSVSREKKERFSLILESASTNQTSMYLCASSSRGLATEAFFGQGTRLTVV.

This clone was recorded only once. Other nucleotide sequences in the sample specify the same CDR3. The V and J genes are TRBV9 and TRBJ1-1; D is ambiguous. The V and J ends lost 5 bases and 4 bases respectively, with 9 bases between them. Germline CDR1 is SGDLS and CDR2 is YYNGEE. This CDR3 is 12 amino acids long. CDR3 nucleotide sequence: TGTGCCAGCAGTGCTGGCGGCACTGAAGCTTTCTTT. Translation: CASSAGGTEAFF.

This clone was recorded only once. The rearrangement links TRBV19 to TRBJ1-1, with D perhaps TRBD1 (6 bases). The ends were cut back, 3 bases at V and 4 bases at J, with 12 bases in the middle. The germline CDR1 and CDR2 sequences are LNHDA and SQIVND (reference sequence). The CDR3 consists of 14 residues. CDR3 sequence reads: CASSMDRGSTEAFF. Here the CDR3 DNA reads TGTGCCAGTAGTATGGACAGAGGGAGCACTGAAGCTTTCTTT.

V gene TRBV2 combines with J gene TRBJ2-7; D might be TRBD2 (7 bases). Germline V gene lookup returns CDR1 SNHLY and CDR2 FYNNEI. The V and J ends lost 4 bases and 2 bases respectively, with 15 bases between them. This CDR3 region has 15 residues. The CDR3 here is CASSAGLGGTYEQYF. In DNA, the CDR3 is TGTGCCAGCAGTGCTGGACTAGGGGGGACCTACGAGCAGTACTTC.

CDR3 loop: CAITPGQGTSTF. CDR3 sequence (DNA): TGTGCCATTACCCCGGGACAGGGAACCAGCACCTTC. The chain combines TRBV7-9 with TRBJ1-2; 9 nucleotides match TRBD1. The CDR3 spans 12 residues. The trim removed 10 bases at V and 13 bases at J, leaving 13 bases unmatched. From germline, CDR1 is SEHNR and CDR2 FQNEAQ (reference sequence). Complete variable domain (other parts from reference TRBV7-9 and TRBJ1-2): DTGVSQNPRHKITKRGQNVTFRCDPISEHNRLYWYRQTLGQGPEFLTYFQNEAQLEKSRLLSDRFSAERPKGSFSTLEIQRTEQGDSAMYLCAITPGQGTSTFGSGTRLTVV.

The rearrangement links TRBV6-5 to TRBJ2-7; D is possibly TRBD2 (6 bases). The CDR3 length is 14 residues. V dropped 7 bases and J dropped 6 bases, with 19 bases sitting between them. Germline CDR1 is MNHEY and CDR2 is SVGAGI. CDR3 region: CASTVPGRDSEQYF. The CDR3 coding sequence is TGTGCCAGCACCGTACCCGGCAGGGACTCCGAGCAGTACTTC.

The CDR3 spells CASSKQGDTEAFF. In DNA form, the CDR3 reads TGCGCCAGCAGCAAGCAGGGGGACACTGAAGCTTTCTTT. The V and J genes are TRBV5-1 and TRBJ1-1; 7 positions match TRBD1. Trimming took 4 bases from V and 3 from J; bases not matched to a gene: 3. Germline V gives CDR1 SGHRS, CDR2 YFSETQ. The CDR3 length is 13 residues.

CDR3 bases: TGTGCCAGTAGTATGGGGACAGCTATAACCTACGAGCAGTACTTC. Translated: CASSMGTAITYEQYF. This chain connects TRBV19 to TRBJ2-7; TRBD1 matches at 7 bases. The CDR3 covers 15 residues. The germline gives CDR1 LNHDA, CDR2 SQIVND (reference sequence). The ends lost 3 bases at V and 2 bases at J; junction bases unmatched: 7.

V usage is TRBV5-4 and J usage is TRBJ1-1, with TRBD1 as a possible D gene (6 bases). The CDR3 is made up of 15 amino acids. Trimming took off 6 bases at V and 0 bases at J, with 15 bases between the two ends. Germline CDR1 reads SGHNT; CDR2 reads YYREEE (reference sequence). The CDR3 nucleotides read TGTGCCAGCACCACAGGGAGCCCCTTGAACACTGAAGCTTTCTTT. Its translation is CASTTGSPLNTEAFF.

The chain carries TRBV7-8 and TRBJ2-1; D is unclear. The germline V and J ends were trimmed by 3 bases and 5 bases, with 14 bases remaining between them. The length of the CDR3 is 15 residues. CDR1 is SGHVS and CDR2 is FQNEAQ in the germline V gene. Here the CDR3 reads CASSFRTRLNNEQFF. The CDR3 coding sequence is TGTGCCAGCAGCTTTCGTACGCGCCTGAACAATGAGCAGTTCTTC.

The table lists this clone with a count of one. The CDR3 coding sequence is TGTGCCAGCAGCCCCCCTAGCGGGAACTACAATGAGCAGTTCTTC. It translates to CASSPPSGNYNEQFF. The chain combines TRBV3-1 (or the pseudogene TRBV3-2) with TRBJ2-1, with 9 bases matching TRBD2. The CDR3 length is 15 residues. Germline V gene lookup returns CDR1 LGHDT and CDR2 YNNKEL (reference sequence). V lost 4 bases to trimming and J lost 3 bases; unmatched junction nucleotides: 4.

The chain combines TRBV6-5 with TRBJ1-2, with TRBD1 identical over 8 bases. V lost 6 bases and J lost 8; bases outside the gene matches: 11. Per the germline V gene, CDR1 is MNHEY and CDR2 is SVGAGI. The CDR3 runs 14 residues. CDR3 nucleotides: TGTGCCAGCAGCCGCGAAAGGACAGGGAGCGGCTACACCTTC. It is translated as CASSRERTGSGYTF.

The CDR3: CASSIASSYEQYF. CDR3 DNA sequence: TGTGCCAGTAGTATTGCGAGCTCCTACGAGCAGTACTTC. The chain recombines TRBV19 with TRBJ2-7; D remains ambiguous. The CDR3 runs to 13 residues. Germline CDR1 LNHDA, CDR2 SQIVND (reference sequence). V was shortened by 3 bases and J by 0 bases, with 6 bases between the two germline ends.

V and J are TRBV9 and TRBJ2-5; possibly TRBD2 for D (6 bases). Trimming took 1 base from V and 4 from J, leaving 14 bases between them. In germline, CDR1 is SGDLS, CDR2 YYNGEE. The CDR3 has 15 residues. The CDR3 bases are TGTGCCAGCAGCGTAACAACGGGAGTGGCAGAGACCCAGTACTTC. Translated: CASSVTTGVAETQYF.

This clone came up once. The chain is built from TRBV5-4 and TRBJ1-2; D unresolved. This CDR3 is built from 14 residues. Germline V gene lookup returns CDR1 SGHNT and CDR2 YYREEE (reference sequence). V was pared by 4 bases and J by 4 bases, with 14 bases between. CDR3: CASSPGGPTYGYTF. CDR3 in DNA: TGTGCCAGCAGCCCTGGAGGACCGACCTATGGCTACACCTTC.

The chain recombines TRBV27 with TRBJ1-5, with D unclear. The CDR3 is 14 amino acids. Germline CDR1 MNHEY, CDR2 SMNVEV (reference sequence). Trimming cost V 8 bases and J 1 base, with 12 bases left between them. The CDR3 DNA sequence: TGTGCCAGCCGGCGGGGTGGAAGCAATCAGCCCCAGCATTTT. It yields the protein CASRRGGSNQPQHF.

The chain couples TRBV19 to TRBJ2-7; the D is unclear. The CDR3 is made up of 15 amino acids. V was clipped by 6 bases and J by 3 bases, with 18 bases between them. Germline CDR1 reads LNHDA; CDR2 reads SQIVND (reference sequence). The CDR3: CASSERPEHLYEQYF. The CDR3 bases are TGTGCCAGTAGCGAGAGGCCTGAACATCTCTACGAGCAGTACTTC.

The rearrangement joins TRBV10-3 to TRBJ2-7, with TRBD1 matching over 7 bases. The germline gives CDR1 ENHRY, CDR2 SYGVKD. The junction had 4 bases not matched to a gene; V was cut back by 4 bases and J by 1 base. This CDR3 contains 14 residues. The CDR3: CAISAGQVSYEQYF. The CDR3 region has the DNA TGTGCCATCAGTGCCGGACAGGTTTCCTACGAGCAGTACTTC.

This clone was observed a handful of times. The V and J genes are TRBV19 and TRBJ1-5; tentatively, D is TRBD1 (5 bases). The CDR3 loop spans 14 amino acids. Trimming removed 4 bases at V and 1 base at J, with 8 bases between. The germline gives CDR1 LNHDA, CDR2 SQIVND (reference sequence). This chain's CDR3 is CASSRGGSNQPQHF. CDR3 nucleotide sequence: TGTGCCAGTAGTAGGGGGGGAAGCAATCAGCCCCAGCATTTT.